The clone carrying this T cell receptor beta chain was seen only a few times. Its antigen is not known. These data are taken from a study of T cells after yellow fever vaccination. Turning to the study itself: It was SMART-Seq v4 Ultra Low Input that prepared the fractions with low cell numbers.

Study-wide points: After the booster, 96% of CD4 and approximately 90% of CD8 primary-response clones were re-detected.

The CDR3 sequence is 12 residues long. Germline CDR1 reads MGHDK; CDR2 reads SYGVNS. Trimming cost V 6 bases and J 1 base, with 6 bases left between them. TCRdb re-derived calls from the 5' RACE reads in MiXCR, one entry per CDR3 protein. In the table there are about 370,000 distinct CDR3 sequences, around a tenth of which are singletons. Sample: PBMCs, taken on the day of the first yellow fever vaccination. This receptor was identified in a man between 18 and 35 years old who received the YFV17D yellow fever vaccine. The rearrangement links TRBV25-1 to TRBJ1-1; TRBD1 might be the D (5 bases). CDR3 bases: TGTGCCAGCAGCGGACAGAACACTGAAGCTTTCTTT. Amino acids: CASSGQNTEAFF.